The 7 T cell receptor beta chains reported below all come from one sample, sequenced in a study of T-cell memory formation after mild COVID-19. TCRdb ran MiXCR on the 5' RACE reads and lists one entry per CDR3 protein. The table includes over 450,000 distinct CDR3 sequences, 20% detected once. The sequencing input was PBMCs or a T cell subset sorted from them (not recorded which). The receptors here all came from an adult woman who had mild COVID-19 (a few samples of this study predate the infection). Cell type and time point are not known.

This CDR3 is CASGGTPYEQYF. In nucleotides, the CDR3 is TGTGCCAGCGGAGGGACCCCCTACGAGCAGTACTTC. The chain recombines TRBV27 with TRBJ2-7; D may be TRBD2 (6 bases). Deletions cut 8 bases from V and 2 bases from J, with 10 bases between. The CDR3 covers 12 residues. Germline loops: CDR1 MNHEY, CDR2 SMNVEV (reference sequence).

The chain has TRBV7-9 and TRBJ1-5; D is ambiguous. The germline gives CDR1 SEHNR, CDR2 FQNEAQ (reference sequence). Trimming cost V 5 bases and J 0 bases, with 11 bases left between them. CDR3 length: 15 amino acids. The CDR3 loop reads CASSTGIGSNQPQHF. The CDR3 nucleotides are TGTGCCAGCAGCACCGGGATCGGTAGCAATCAGCCCCAGCATTTT.

The CDR3, as DNA: TGTGCCAGCAGTGCTGAGGCAGGGAACCACGAGCAGTACTTC. The encoded protein is CASSAEAGNHEQYF. This chain joins TRBV2 and TRBJ2-7; TRBD1 might be the D (5 bases). The germline V and J ends were trimmed by 4 bases and 5 bases, with 15 bases remaining between them. Germline V CDR1 and CDR2: SNHLY, FYNNEI. The CDR3 runs to 14 residues.

The J gene is TRBJ2-1, the V gene TRBV25-1; weak D call: TRBD2 (5 bases). V dropped 3 bases and J dropped 4 bases, with 7 bases sitting between them. Germline loops: CDR1 MGHDK, CDR2 SYGVNS. The CDR3 length is 13 residues. In DNA, the CDR3 is TGTGCCAGCAGTGATTGGGAGTACAATGAGCAGTTCTTC. It encodes CASSDWEYNEQFF. The variable domain in full, with the rest retrieved from reference TRBV25-1 and TRBJ2-1, is EADIYQTPRYLVIGTGKKITLECSQTMGHDKMYWYQQDPGMELHLIHYSYGVNSTEKGDLSSESTVSRIRTEHFPLTLESARPSHTSQYLCASSDWEYNEQFFGPGTRLTVL.

The chain couples TRBV5-1 to TRBJ2-7, with D possibly being TRBD1 or TRBD2 (5 bases each). Germline V gives CDR1 SGHRS, CDR2 YFSETQ. V was trimmed by 4 bases and J by 3 bases, leaving 14 bases between them. There are 14 residues in the CDR3. CDR3 in DNA: TGCGCCAGCAGCCCCGGGACCGATGTCTACGAGCAGTACTTC. Translated: CASSPGTDVYEQYF.

The chain links TRBV10-3 to TRBJ2-1; TRBD2 matches 9 bases. The CDR3 spans 16 residues. Germline V CDR1 and CDR2: ENHRY, SYGVKD. V shed 0 bases, J shed 6 bases, and the junction held 6 bases outside the gene matches. Here the CDR3 DNA reads TGTGCCATCAGTGAGTCAACCAGCGGGAGGAGCAATGAGCAGTTCTTC. Its translation is CAISESTSGRSNEQFF.

There are a few counts of this clonotype. The chain has TRBV3-1 and TRBJ2-2; 9 bases map to TRBD2. Germline V CDR1 and CDR2: LGHDT, YNNKEL (reference sequence). V gave up 3 bases and J gave up 4 bases; unmatched junction bases: 3. This CDR3 contains 15 residues. The CDR3 region is CASSQRGGSTGELFF. The CDR3 DNA sequence: TGTGCCAGCAGCCAGCGGGGGGGAAGCACCGGGGAGCTGTTTTTT. Supplemented by reference TRBV3-1 and TRBJ2-2, the full variable domain reads DTAVSQTPKYLVTQMGNDKSIKCEQNLGHDTMYWYKQDSKKFLKIMFSYNNKELIINETVPNRFSPKSPDKAHLNLHINSLELGDSAVYFCASSQRGGSTGELFFGEGSRLTVL.